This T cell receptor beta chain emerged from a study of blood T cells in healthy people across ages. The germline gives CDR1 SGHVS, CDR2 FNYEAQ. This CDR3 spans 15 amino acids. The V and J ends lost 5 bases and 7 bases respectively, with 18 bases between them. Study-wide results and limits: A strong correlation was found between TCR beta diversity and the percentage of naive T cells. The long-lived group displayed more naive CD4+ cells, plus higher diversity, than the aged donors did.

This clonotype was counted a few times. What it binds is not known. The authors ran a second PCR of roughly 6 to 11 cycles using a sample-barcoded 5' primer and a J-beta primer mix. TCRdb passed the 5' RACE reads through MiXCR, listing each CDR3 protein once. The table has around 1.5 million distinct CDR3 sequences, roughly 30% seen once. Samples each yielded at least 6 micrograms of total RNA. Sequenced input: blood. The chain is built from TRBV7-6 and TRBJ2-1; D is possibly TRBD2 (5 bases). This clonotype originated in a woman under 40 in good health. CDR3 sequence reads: CASSRGPGGYNEQFF. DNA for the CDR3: TGTGCCAGCAGCCGCGGGCCAGGAGGCTATAATGAGCAGTTCTTC.